A selection of T cell receptor beta chains follows, all from one sample in a study of regulatory T cells in long-lasting Graves disease. A single record per CDR3 protein comes from TCRdb applying MiXCR to the multiplex PCR reads. The sample shows some 400,000 distinct CDR3 sequences, more than 12% of them seen only once. The same data also went into a second study, on T cells in Graves' hyperthyroidism and ophthalmopathy.

The sample in question was peripheral blood mononuclear cells (PBMCs), obtained at new diagnosis, from a patient treated with antithyroid drugs. These receptor sequences come from a woman aged 25 to 39 with Graves disease. CDR3s include the opening cysteine and the closing phenylalanine or tryptophan. The order of the fields is clone size, J gene, D gene, V gene, CDR3 DNA, CDR3 protein. The D gene is left open where the match is weak. Not every row has a clone size; where given, it reads once, few, many or a size class.

>-|TRBJ2-7|-|TRBV4-1
TGCGCCAGCAGCCAAGAGAATCCCCTACTGCGTTACGAGCAGTACTTC
CASSQENPLLRYEQYF
>-|TRBJ2-2|-|TRBV10-3
TGTGCCATCAGTGACCCATTAGACAGGCCCAACACCGGGGAGCTGTTTTTT
CAISDPLDRPNTGELFF
>-|TRBJ2-5|TRBD2|TRBV29-1
TGCAGCGTTGAAGTTCTAGGGACTAGGGGCTACCAAGAGACCCAGTACTTC
CSVEVLGTRGYQETQYF
>many|TRBJ1-5|TRBD1|TRBV19
TGTGCCAGTAGACTCACAGGGACAGGGGGCCTGGGCAATCAGCCCCAGCATTTT
CASRLTGTGGLGNQPQHF
>few|TRBJ2-3|TRBD2|TRBV20-1
TGCAGTTCTTACCCGGGACTAGCTGATACGCAGTATTTT
CSSYPGLADTQYF
>many|TRBJ2-5|-|TRBV10-1
TGCGCCAGCAGTGAAGATTCGGGAGAAGAGACCCAGTACTTC
CASSEDSGEETQYF
>many|TRBJ2-7|TRBD2|TRBV27
TGTGCCAGCAGTTTAGCAACTAGCGGGACTTACGAGCAGTACTTC
CASSLATSGTYEQYF
>many|TRBJ1-1|-|TRBV7-3
TGTGCCAGCAGCTTAAGCAGGTACACTGAAGCTTTCTTT
CASSLSRYTEAFF
>many|TRBJ2-7|-|TRBV5-1
TGTGCCAGCAGTTTGCTCGACGAGCAGTACTTC
CASSLLDEQYF
>-|TRBJ2-5|TRBD2|TRBV19
TGTGCCAGTAGTCCGACTAGCGGGAGTTCGAAGACCCAGTACTTC
CASSPTSGSSKTQYF
>many|TRBJ2-1|-|TRBV4-1
TGCGCCAGCAGCCAAGGTGGTCTGCGGTGGCACAATGAGCAGTTCTTC
CASSQGGLRWHNEQFF
>many|TRBJ2-7|-|TRBV5-5
TGTGCCAGCAGCTTGGGTGTGCGTTCGGGCTACGAGCAGTACTTC
CASSLGVRSGYEQYF
>many|TRBJ1-1|-|TRBV20-1
TGCAGTGCTAGAGATACTCTGGGCGGGGGGACTGAAGCTTTCTTT
CSARDTLGGGTEAFF
>-|TRBJ1-3|-|TRBV7-9
TGTGCCAGCAGCTTAGGAGGACACATCTCTGGAAACACCATATATTTT
CASSLGGHISGNTIYF
>many|TRBJ2-3|TRBD2|TRBV4-1
TGCGCCAGTACGGGACTAGCGTCTAGCACAGATACGCAGTATTTT
CASTGLASSTDTQYF
>few|TRBJ1-4|TRBD1|TRBV28
TGTGCCAGCAGTTTAAGGACAGGGGATGAAAAACTGTTTTTT
CASSLRTGDEKLFF
>-|TRBJ2-5|TRBD1|TRBV24-1
TGTGCCACCAGTGAAACAGGGGGCCAACAAGAGACCCAGTACTTC
CATSETGGQQETQYF
>many|TRBJ1-1|-|TRBV6-1
TGTGCCAGCAGGCGCCTCCCACAAATCCAGAACACTGAAGCTTTCTTT
CASRRLPQIQNTEAFF
>many|TRBJ1-2|-|TRBV12-3/TRBV12-4
TGTGCCAGCAGTCTAGACAGAACGAAAATCGGCTACACCTTC
CASSLDRTKIGYTF
>-|TRBJ1-6|-|TRBV7-9
TGTGCCAGCAGCCCCCCGACAGAAAAATATAATTCACCCCTCCACTTT
CASSPPTEKYNSPLHF
>many|TRBJ2-7|-|TRBV20-1
TGCAGTGCTAGGGGCGGGCAGGGCCGATTCTCCTACGAGCAGTACTTC
CSARGGQGRFSYEQYF
>-|TRBJ1-1|-|TRBV6-2/TRBV6-3
TGTGCCAGCAGGTTCCGGGACCCCTTTGGGGCTTTCTTT
CASRFRDPFGAFF
>many|TRBJ2-7|-|TRBV11-2
TGTGCCAGCAGACCGATTGTTGGCAGGTTATACGAGCAGTACTTC
CASRPIVGRLYEQYF
>few|TRBJ1-2|-|TRBV29-1
TGCAGCGCCGGGACACGAAGACTGAGAGATGGCTACACCTTC
CSAGTRRLRDGYTF
>many|TRBJ2-7|-|TRBV12-5
TGTGCTAGTGGACCAGGGACCAGCGCATCCTACGAGCAGTACTTC
CASGPGTSASYEQYF
>-|TRBJ2-7|-|TRBV30
TGTGCCTGGAAGCACGGGGACCGCTACGAGCAGTACTTC
CAWKHGDRYEQYF
>-|TRBJ1-6|-|TRBV3-1
TGTGCCAGCACAAACGGCAGGACACCCCTCCACTTT
CASTNGRTPLHF
>many|TRBJ1-1|TRBD1|TRBV7-3
TGTGCCAGCAGCTTACGCCAAGGACAGGGTCAAACTGAAGCTTTCTTT
CASSLRQGQGQTEAFF
>many|TRBJ2-3|-|TRBV13
TGTGCCAGCACCGAAGGACCTCACCCTAGCACAGATACGCAGTATTTT
CASTEGPHPSTDTQYF
>many|TRBJ1-5|-|TRBV5-5
TGTGCCAGCAGCTTGGCTTTTTCCCCTGAGTTCAATCAGCCCCAGCATTTT
CASSLAFSPEFNQPQHF
>many|TRBJ2-1|-|TRBV11-1
TGTGCCAGCAGCTTAGCCGGGACTTACAATGAGCAGTTCTTC
CASSLAGTYNEQFF
>many|TRBJ1-1|-|TRBV28
TGTGCCAGCAGTTTAATTCCAGGGACATCTTTCTTT
CASSLIPGTSFF
>few|TRBJ2-7|-|TRBV10-3
TGTGCCATCAGGGCGGGAACTCAGTACGAGCAGTACTTC
CAIRAGTQYEQYF
>few|TRBJ1-1|-|TRBV24-1
TGTGCCACCAGTGACCCCTGGGGTACTGAAGCTTTCTTT
CATSDPWGTEAFF
>-|TRBJ1-1|-|TRBV12-3/TRBV12-4
TGTGCCAGCAGTTTAGCGGGGGGGCAGGGTCCGACTGAAGCTTTCTTT
CASSLAGGQGPTEAFF
>few|TRBJ2-3|TRBD2|TRBV9
TGTGCCAGCAGCGTAGATCTAGCGGGGACAGATACGCAGTATTTT
CASSVDLAGTDTQYF
>few|TRBJ2-7|-|TRBV6-2/TRBV6-3
TGTGCCAGCAGTGAAGGAGGTCTACCCCTTTACGAGCAGTACTTC
CASSEGGLPLYEQYF
>-|TRBJ2-7|-|TRBV10-1
TGCGCCAGCAGTGACGGGGGGCCCGGCTACGAGCAGTACTTC
CASSDGGPGYEQYF
>few|TRBJ2-3|-|TRBV10-3
TGTGCCACCGAGGTACGAGGGAGAGATACGCAGTATTTT
CATEVRGRDTQYF
>many|TRBJ1-2|-|TRBV10-3
TGTGCCATCGGGCCCCCGGAGTTCAACTATGGCTACACCTTC
CAIGPPEFNYGYTF
>many|TRBJ2-5|-|TRBV30
TGTGCCTGGAGTGTACGAGTAGAACAAGAGACCCAGTACTTC
CAWSVRVEQETQYF